These 28 T cell receptor beta chains originate from one sample sequenced in a study of blood T cells in healthy people across ages. A second PCR, run for 7 to 11 cycles, used a sample-barcoded 5' primer plus a J-beta primer mix. TCRdb re-called the 5' RACE reads with MiXCR, one entry per CDR3 protein. The sample consists of about 1.4 million distinct CDR3 sequences, approximately 59% of them appearing once. Sequenced material: blood. These receptors were obtained from a young man in good health.

This clonotype was seen only a few times. This rearrangement joins TRBV7-6 to TRBJ2-1, with D perhaps matching TRBD1 (5 bases). CDR1 and CDR2 from the germline V gene are SGHVS and FNYEAQ. This CDR3 spans 16 amino acids. The V end was cut by 1 base, the J end by 5 bases, with 15 bases between. The DNA of the CDR3 is TGTGCCAGCAGCTTAGTGCAGGGTAGTGGCAACAATGAGCAGTTCTTC. As protein: CASSLVQGSGNNEQFF.

The V call is TRBV20-1, the J call TRBJ1-5, with D possibly TRBD1 on 6 matching bases. Trimming took 6 bases from V and 6 from J, leaving 15 bases between them. This CDR3 contains 13 residues. The germline V gene has CDR1 DFQATT and CDR2 SNEGSKA (reference sequence). The CDR3 loop reads CSATSGASQPQHF. CDR3 in DNA: TGCAGTGCAACCTCAGGGGCTAGTCAGCCCCAGCATTTT.

J is TRBJ2-7 and V is TRBV30, with TRBD2 identical over 12 bases. CDR3 length equals 16 residues. The germline CDR1 and CDR2 sequences are GTSNPN and SVGIG (reference sequence). J gave up 7 bases and V 1 base, and 11 bases lay outside the gene matches. CDR3 in DNA: TGTGCCTGGAGTGAGACTAGCGGGAGTCTCTACTATGAGCAGTACTTC. Residues: CAWSETSGSLYYEQYF.

This clonotype occurred a few times. The chain combines TRBV7-6 with TRBJ2-1, with D hard to call. CDR3 size: 15 residues. Per germline, CDR1 SGHVS and CDR2 FNYEAQ. Trimming shortened V by 0 bases and J by 6 bases, and 12 bases separated the two germline ends. Written as DNA, the CDR3 is TGTGCCAGCAGCTTAGCGCCCGACTTATCCAATGAGCAGTTCTTC. Protein sequence: CASSLAPDLSNEQFF.

V and J are TRBV24-1 and TRBJ2-5; D perhaps matches TRBD2 (5 bases). The CDR3 spans 14 residues. Germline loops: CDR1 KGHDR, CDR2 SFDVKD. V gave up 6 bases and J gave up 11 bases, with 21 bases separating them. The chain's CDR3 is CATSRDTSGNEQYF. CDR3 coding DNA: TGTGCCACCAGTCGAGACACCTCGGGGAATGAGCAGTACTTC.

This clonotype was seen at least ten times. The chain combines TRBV29-1 with TRBJ2-7, with TRBD1 as a possible D gene (5 bases). Trimming took 3 bases from V and 1 from J, leaving 7 bases between them. Looked up from germline, CDR1 is SQVTM and CDR2 is ANQGSEA. This CDR3 is 12 amino acids long. The DNA for the CDR3 is TGCAGCGTTGAGCAGGGTTCCTACGAGCAGTACTTC. It translates to CSVEQGSYEQYF.

The chain carries TRBV7-2 and TRBJ1-5; the D is unclear. The CDR3 is 14 residues long. The V gene's germline CDR1 is SGHTA and CDR2 FQGNSA. Trimming cost V 2 bases and J 6 bases, with 11 bases left between them. CDR3 bases: TGTGCCAGCAGCTTACCGGGTCCATCTCAGCCCCAGCATTTT. Its protein is CASSLPGPSQPQHF.

Remarks on this clonotype: A clone one base away is much larger, so this may be a read error. J is TRBJ2-4 and V is TRBV9; 9 positions match TRBD1. Near its end, the DNA agrees better with TRBJ2-7, so the J call may be wrong. Germline CDR1 reads SGDLS; CDR2 reads YYNGEE. CDR3 size: 14 residues. This CDR3 reads CASRAGQGVDEQYF. DNA for the CDR3: TGTGCCAGCAGAGCGGGACAGGGTGTCGACGAGCAGTACTTC.

This clonotype was observed a few times. This chain uses TRBV7-9 with TRBJ1-2; 9 bases line up with TRBD1. CDR3 length: 13 amino acids. After removal of 6 bases from V and 4 bases from J, the junction contained 3 bases not matched to a gene. Germline-derived CDR1 and CDR2 are SEHNR and FQNEAQ (reference sequence). CDR3 region: CASRGQGIYGYTF. CDR3 DNA: TGTGCCAGCAGGGGACAGGGAATCTATGGCTACACCTTC.

The gene calls are TRBV4-2 and TRBJ2-7; TRBD2 is a possible D gene (6 bases). Germline V CDR1 and CDR2: LGHNA, YNFKEQ. The CDR3 runs to 16 residues. Trimming removed 3 bases at V and 6 bases at J, with 21 bases between. Here the CDR3 reads CASSHPQRVSNAEQYF. The CDR3 DNA reads as TGTGCCAGCAGCCACCCCCAGCGGGTCAGTAATGCCGAGCAGTACTTC.

The rearrangement joins TRBV6-2 or TRBV6-3 to TRBJ2-6; 10 positions agree with TRBD1. Germline V gene data show CDR1 as MNHEY and CDR2 as SVGEGT. There are 18 residues in the CDR3. The junction had 10 bases not matched to a gene; V was cut back by 5 bases and J by 3 bases. The CDR3 loop is CASSSSGTGVRGANVLTF. CDR3 coding DNA: TGTGCCAGCAGTAGCTCCGGGACAGGGGTCCGTGGGGCCAACGTCCTGACTTTC.

The V call is TRBV5-1, the J call TRBJ2-7; D is uncertain. With 3 bases removed from V and 0 bases from J, the gap between germline ends came to 10 bases. CDR3 size: 14 residues. Germline V gene sequence: CDR1 SGHRS, CDR2 YFSETQ. The CDR3 is CASSSVPSSYEQYF. DNA of the CDR3: TGCGCCAGCAGCTCCGTCCCGAGCTCCTACGAGCAGTACTTC.

This clonotype appeared a few times. The chain is built from TRBV25-1 and TRBJ2-3, with D perhaps TRBD2 (5 bases). Germline V gene sequence: CDR1 MGHDK, CDR2 SYGVNS. The CDR3 is made up of 13 amino acids. V was cut by 2 bases and J by 7 bases, with 10 bases left in between. CDR3: CASSENRGHTQYF. Here the CDR3 DNA reads TGTGCCAGCAGTGAAAACCGAGGGCATACGCAGTATTTT.

This chain joins TRBV27 and TRBJ2-7, with D possibly matching TRBD1 (5 bases). The CDR3 is 14 amino acids. With 6 bases removed from V and 4 bases from J, the gap between germline ends came to 16 bases. Germline V CDR1 and CDR2: MNHEY, SMNVEV (reference sequence). CDR3 in amino acids: CASSLKDSKYEQYF. The CDR3 DNA reads as TGTGCCAGCAGCCTAAAAGACAGCAAATACGAGCAGTACTTC.

The chain uses TRBV6-2 or TRBV6-3 and TRBJ2-7; 7 bases are shared with TRBD1. Unmatched junction bases numbered 8, after V lost 7 bases and J lost 2 bases. The length of the CDR3 is 14 residues. The germline V gene encodes CDR1 MNHEY and CDR2 SVGEGT. The CDR3 is CASITGTEPYEQYF. CDR3 sequence (DNA): TGTGCCAGCATAACCGGGACAGAGCCCTACGAGCAGTACTTC.

This clonotype showed up just a few times. The V gene is TRBV7-9, the J gene TRBJ2-7; no clear D gene. Germline V lookup: CDR1 SEHNR, CDR2 FQNEAQ (reference sequence). The CDR3 runs 13 residues. Trimming took off 5 bases at V and 2 bases at J, with 10 bases between the two ends. DNA for the CDR3: TGTGCCAGCAGCACAACAGTTACCTACGAGCAGTACTTC. Its translation: CASSTTVTYEQYF.

This clonotype was observed a handful of times. The V gene is TRBV15, the J gene TRBJ2-5; D remains unclear. The CDR3 contains 16 residues. The V gene's germline CDR1 is LNHNV and CDR2 YYDKDF (reference sequence). Trimming took 4 bases from V and 4 from J, leaving 19 bases between them. For the CDR3, the DNA is TGTGCCACCAGCACCAGAGCTGACGGTGGCGGAGAGACCCAGTACTTC. It codes for CATSTRADGGGETQYF.

The chain recombines TRBV3-1 with TRBJ2-2; 12 nucleotides align to TRBD2. Germline loops: CDR1 LGHDT, CDR2 YNNKEL (reference sequence). V was clipped by 4 bases and J by 0 bases; unmatched bases: 3. The CDR3 spans 17 residues. The CDR3, as DNA: TGTGCCAGCAGCCGAGGACTAGCGGGGACGAACACCGGGGAGCTGTTTTTT. Translating gives CASSRGLAGTNTGELFF.

This chain links TRBV7-9 with TRBJ1-2, with no clear D. Germline V gene lookup returns CDR1 SEHNR and CDR2 FQNEAQ (reference sequence). Deletions cut 0 bases from V and 6 bases from J, with 5 bases between. The CDR3 extends over 12 amino acids. This chain's CDR3 is CASSLARNGYTF. CDR3 in DNA: TGTGCCAGCAGCTTAGCTCGGAATGGCTACACCTTC.

This clonotype was counted a few times. The chain recombines TRBV5-1 with TRBJ2-7; D perhaps matches TRBD1 (5 bases). Germline CDR1 is SGHRS and CDR2 is YFSETQ. CDR3 length: 13 amino acids. Between the trimmed V and J ends, which lost 1 base and 6 bases, there was a span of 11 bases. The DNA for the CDR3 is TGCGCCAGCAGCTTGTTTTCCCAGGGCGAGCAGTACTTC. Translating gives CASSLFSQGEQYF.

The V and J genes are TRBV7-2 and TRBJ2-3; TRBD2 matches 7 bases. J gave up 1 base and V 5 bases, and 3 bases lay outside the gene matches. The CDR3 totals 14 residues. CDR1 and CDR2 (germline): SGHTA, FQGNSA. CDR3 amino acids: CASSVSGGTDTQYF. CDR3 coding DNA: TGTGCCAGCAGCGTGAGCGGGGGCACAGATACGCAGTATTTT.

The gene calls are TRBV27 and TRBJ2-3; 7 bases agree with TRBD2. Trimming at V came to 7 bases and at J to 2 bases, leaving 6 bases not matched to a gene. This CDR3 comprises 14 residues. Per the germline V gene, CDR1 is MNHEY and CDR2 is SMNVEV (reference sequence). CDR3 in DNA: TGTGCCAGCAACTGGGGGGGACCCACAGATACGCAGTATTTT. The encoded protein is CASNWGGPTDTQYF.

The V call is TRBV5-1, the J call TRBJ2-7; D is perhaps TRBD1 or TRBD2 (5 bases each). This CDR3 region has 14 residues. Germline V CDR1 and CDR2: SGHRS, YFSETQ. The V gene lost 4 bases and the J gene lost 6 bases, with 17 bases spanning the gap. The DNA for the CDR3 is TGCGCCAGCAGCAACCGGGACGGAACTTGCGAGCAGTACTTC. Protein sequence: CASSNRDGTCEQYF. Drawing the rest from reference TRBV5-1 and TRBJ2-7, the complete variable domain is KAGVTQTPRYLIKTRGQQVTLSCSPISGHRSVSWYQQTPGQGLQFLFEYFSETQRNKGNFPGRFSGRQFSNSRSEMNVSTLELGDSALYLCASSNRDGTCEQYFGPGTRLTVT.

In nucleotides, the CDR3 is TGCGCCAGCAGTGCCAGATGGAGCTCCGGCGGCGAGCAGTACTTC. The encoded protein is CASSARWSSGGEQYF. This rearrangement joins TRBV10-1 to TRBJ2-4; D unresolved. The J call may be wrong; the DNA end is better matched by TRBJ2-7. From germline, CDR1 is WNHNN and CDR2 SYGVQD (reference sequence). The CDR3 is 15 amino acids.

The chain uses TRBV6-6 and TRBJ2-5, with D maybe TRBD1 (5 bases). The J call is doubtful: the DNA matches TRBJ2-7 better. Germline values: CDR1 MNHNY, CDR2 SVGAGI (reference sequence). CDR3 length: 13 amino acids. The CDR3: CASTPGQGHEQYF. CDR3 DNA: TGTGCCAGCACCCCCGGCCAGGGCCACGAGCAGTACTTC.

The rearrangement links TRBV27 to TRBJ2-3; D tentatively fits TRBD1 or TRBD2 (5 bases each). The V end was cut by 6 bases, the J end by 6 bases, with 16 bases between. Germline V CDR1 and CDR2: MNHEY, SMNVEV (reference sequence). The CDR3 spans 14 residues. The DNA of the CDR3 is TGTGCCAGCAGGGATCGGACTGGGGCGGATACGCAGTATTTT. Amino acid sequence: CASRDRTGADTQYF.

The chain joins TRBV29-1 to TRBJ1-4, with D perhaps matching TRBD1 (5 bases). The CDR3 has 12 residues. Germline assignment: CDR1 SQVTM and CDR2 ANQGSEA. Trimming pared 6 bases from V and 8 bases from J, leaving 13 bases between. CDR3 region: CSVGTGLEKLFF. The DNA for the CDR3 is TGCAGCGTAGGGACGGGTCTAGAAAAACTGTTTTTT.

The CDR3 region is CASSLYGTPGADTQYF. CDR3 DNA sequence: TGCGCCAGCAGCTTGTATGGGACCCCCGGGGCAGATACGCAGTATTTT. V and J are TRBV5-1 and TRBJ2-3; either TRBD1 or TRBD2 may fit D (5 bases each). This CDR3 is built from 16 residues. CDR1 and CDR2 from the germline V gene are SGHRS and YFSETQ. The V end was cut by 1 base, the J end by 4 bases, with 16 bases between.